These 6 T cell receptor beta chains were all obtained from the same sample, sequenced in a study of blood T cell repertoires in COVID-19 (dated by TCRdb to 2019 to 2021). The library was prepared using the immunoSEQ multiplex PCR assay. The clones in this table, taken by TCRdb from immuneACCESS, are in-frame only. Not every clone is retained; where verified, under half of the shortfall comes from an unresolved V gene, and the cause of the rest is unknown. For this sample there are roughly 190,000 clones; around 82% appear just once. About 5.5% of the sample goes to the ten largest clones. The sequenced sample was PBMCs or T cells enriched from blood (not recorded which). The receptor source for this set is a woman aged 55-69 years with acute COVID-19.

This clone is a singleton in its sample. The rearrangement joins TRBV29-1 to TRBJ1-2; TRBD1 is a possible D gene (5 bases). Germline V gene data show CDR1 as SQVTM and CDR2 as ANQGSEA. V dropped 6 bases and J dropped 7 bases, with 18 bases sitting between them. CDR3 length: 13 residues. CDR3: CSVAFRGGGGYTF. The DNA of the CDR3 is TGCAGCGTCGCGTTTCGAGGCGGGGGTGGCTACACCTTC.

This chain links TRBV28 with TRBJ2-5; the match to TRBD2 covers 10 bases. V shed 7 bases, J shed 4 bases, and the junction held 12 bases outside the gene matches. Germline CDR1 reads MDHEN; CDR2 reads SYDVKM. This CDR3 region has 16 residues. The CDR3 protein is CASKLRERGGSETQYF. The CDR3 DNA reads as TGTGCCAGCAAACTGAGGGAGCGGGGGGGCTCAGAGACCCAGTACTTC.

By sample share, this clone is medium-sized. CDR3 in DNA: TGTGCCAGCAGTTACGGACACTCTGGGGCCAACGTCCTGACTTTC. The encoded protein is CASSYGHSGANVLTF. This sequence joins TRBV6-2 or TRBV6-3 and TRBJ2-6; D might be TRBD1 (5 bases). This CDR3 is built from 15 residues. Trimming removed 2 bases from V and 0 bases from J, with 5 bases in between. The germline CDR1 and CDR2 sequences are MNHEY and SVGEGT.

Here the CDR3 DNA reads TGTGCCAGCAGCCAAGCGGGAGGATCCTACAATGAGCAGTTCTTC. Translation gives CASSQAGGSYNEQFF. The V call is TRBV9, the J call TRBJ2-1, with 9 bases lining up with TRBD2. V trimming: 4 bases; J trimming: 1 base; junction bases outside the gene matches: 3. CDR1 is SGDLS and CDR2 is YYNGEE in the germline V gene. This CDR3 has 15 residues.

Written as DNA, the CDR3 is TGCGCCAGCAGCTTTTCGGGCACCGGGGAGCTGTTTTTT. Translating it yields CASSFSGTGELFF. The V and J genes are TRBV5-1 and TRBJ2-2; D ambiguous. The CDR3 has 13 residues. The germline V gene encodes CDR1 SGHRS and CDR2 YFSETQ. V lost 2 bases and J 4 bases, leaving 6 bases between the germline ends.

The rearrangement joins TRBV5-1 to TRBJ1-2; 7 bases agree with TRBD1. Germline values: CDR1 SGHRS, CDR2 YFSETQ. The CDR3 totals 17 residues. Trimming took 4 bases from V and 0 from J; bases not matched to a gene: 12. The CDR3 loop is CASSEDLPGQSNYGYTF. The CDR3 region has the DNA TGCGCCAGCAGCGAAGACCTACCGGGACAGTCTAACTATGGCTACACCTTC.